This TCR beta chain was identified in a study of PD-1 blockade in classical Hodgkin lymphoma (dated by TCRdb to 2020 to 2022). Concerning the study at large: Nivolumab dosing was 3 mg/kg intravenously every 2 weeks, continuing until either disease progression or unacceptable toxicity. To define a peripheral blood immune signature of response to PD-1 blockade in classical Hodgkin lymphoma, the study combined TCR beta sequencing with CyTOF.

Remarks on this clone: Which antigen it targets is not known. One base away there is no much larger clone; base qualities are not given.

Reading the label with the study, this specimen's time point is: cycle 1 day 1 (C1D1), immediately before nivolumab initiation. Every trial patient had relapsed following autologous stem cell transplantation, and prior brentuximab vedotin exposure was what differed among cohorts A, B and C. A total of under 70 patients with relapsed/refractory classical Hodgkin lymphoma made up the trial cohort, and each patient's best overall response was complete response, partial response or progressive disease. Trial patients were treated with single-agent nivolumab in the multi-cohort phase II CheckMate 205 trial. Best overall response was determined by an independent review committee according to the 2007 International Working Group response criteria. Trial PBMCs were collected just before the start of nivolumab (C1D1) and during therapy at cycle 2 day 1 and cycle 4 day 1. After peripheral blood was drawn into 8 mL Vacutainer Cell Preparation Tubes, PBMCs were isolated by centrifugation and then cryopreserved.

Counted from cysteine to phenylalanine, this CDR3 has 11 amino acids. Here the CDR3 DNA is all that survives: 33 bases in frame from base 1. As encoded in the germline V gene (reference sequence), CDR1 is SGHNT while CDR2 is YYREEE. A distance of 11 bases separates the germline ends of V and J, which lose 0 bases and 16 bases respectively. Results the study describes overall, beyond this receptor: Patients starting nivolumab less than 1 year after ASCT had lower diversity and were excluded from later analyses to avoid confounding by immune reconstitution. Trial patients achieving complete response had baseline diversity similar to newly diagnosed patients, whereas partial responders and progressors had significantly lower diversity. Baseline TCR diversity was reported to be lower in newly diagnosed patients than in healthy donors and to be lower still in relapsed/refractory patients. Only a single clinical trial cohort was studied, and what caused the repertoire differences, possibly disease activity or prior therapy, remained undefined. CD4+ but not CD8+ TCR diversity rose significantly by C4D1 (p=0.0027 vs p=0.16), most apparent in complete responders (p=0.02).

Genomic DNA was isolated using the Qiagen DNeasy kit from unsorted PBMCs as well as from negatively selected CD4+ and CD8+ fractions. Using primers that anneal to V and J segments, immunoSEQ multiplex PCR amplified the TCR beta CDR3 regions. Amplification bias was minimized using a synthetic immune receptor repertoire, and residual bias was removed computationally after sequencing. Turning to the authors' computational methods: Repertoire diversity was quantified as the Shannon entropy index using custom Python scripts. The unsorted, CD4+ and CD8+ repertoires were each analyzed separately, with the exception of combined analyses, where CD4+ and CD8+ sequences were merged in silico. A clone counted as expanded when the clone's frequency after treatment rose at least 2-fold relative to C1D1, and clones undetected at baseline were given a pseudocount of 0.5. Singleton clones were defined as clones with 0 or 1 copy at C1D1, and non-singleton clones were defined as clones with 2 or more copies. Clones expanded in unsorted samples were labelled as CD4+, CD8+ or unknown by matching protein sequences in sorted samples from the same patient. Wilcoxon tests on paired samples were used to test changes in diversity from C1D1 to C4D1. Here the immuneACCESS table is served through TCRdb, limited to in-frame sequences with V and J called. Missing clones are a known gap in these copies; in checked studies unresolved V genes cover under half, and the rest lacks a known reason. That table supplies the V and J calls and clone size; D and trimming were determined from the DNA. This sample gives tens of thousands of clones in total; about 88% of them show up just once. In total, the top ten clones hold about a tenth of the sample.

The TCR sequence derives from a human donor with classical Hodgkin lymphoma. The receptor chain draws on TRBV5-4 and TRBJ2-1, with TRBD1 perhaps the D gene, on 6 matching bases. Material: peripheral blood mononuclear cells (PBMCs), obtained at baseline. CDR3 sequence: CASSLEGQPFF. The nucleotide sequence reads TGTGCCAGCAGCTTGGAAGGACAGCCCTTCTTC. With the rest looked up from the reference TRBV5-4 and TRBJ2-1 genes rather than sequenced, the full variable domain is ETGVTQSPTHLIKTRGQQVTLRCSSQSGHNTVSWYQQALGQGPQFIFQYYREEENGRGNFPPRFSGLQFPNYSSELNVNALELDDSALYLCASSLEGQPFFGPGTRLTVL.